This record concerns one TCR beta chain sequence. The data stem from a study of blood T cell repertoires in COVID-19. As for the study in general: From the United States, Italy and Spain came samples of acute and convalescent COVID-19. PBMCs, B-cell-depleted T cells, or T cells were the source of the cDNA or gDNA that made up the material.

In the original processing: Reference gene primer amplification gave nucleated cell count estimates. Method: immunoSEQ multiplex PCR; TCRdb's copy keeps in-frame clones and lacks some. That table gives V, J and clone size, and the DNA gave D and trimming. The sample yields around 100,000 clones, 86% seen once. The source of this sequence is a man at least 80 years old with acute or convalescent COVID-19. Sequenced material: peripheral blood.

The CDR3 bases are TGTGCCAGCAACCCCCGACAGGGCTATAATTCACCCCTCCACTTT. Its translation is CASNPRQGYNSPLHF. This rearrangement joins TRBV28 to TRBJ1-6, with 7 positions matching TRBD1. CDR3 length: 15 amino acids. J gave up 3 bases and V 7 bases, and 6 bases lay outside the gene matches. From germline, CDR1 is MDHEN and CDR2 SYDVKM. The full variable domain, completed using reference TRBV28 and TRBJ1-6, is DVKVTQSSRYLVKRTGEKVFLECVQDMDHENMFWYRQDPGLGLRLIYFSYDVKMKEKGDIPEGYSVSREKKERFSLILESASTNQTSMYLCASNPRQGYNSPLHFGNGTRLTVT.